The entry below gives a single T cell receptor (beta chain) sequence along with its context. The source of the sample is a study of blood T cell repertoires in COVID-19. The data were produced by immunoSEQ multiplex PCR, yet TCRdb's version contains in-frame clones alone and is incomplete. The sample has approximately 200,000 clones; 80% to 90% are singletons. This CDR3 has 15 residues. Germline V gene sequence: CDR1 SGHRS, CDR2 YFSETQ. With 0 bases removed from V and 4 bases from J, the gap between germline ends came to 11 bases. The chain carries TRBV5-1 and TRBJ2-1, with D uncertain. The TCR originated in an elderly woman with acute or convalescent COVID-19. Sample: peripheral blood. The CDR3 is CASSLDRNSYNEQFF. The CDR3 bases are TGCGCCAGCAGCTTGGACAGAAACTCTTACAATGAGCAGTTCTTC.